This TCR beta chain was identified in a study of blood T cell repertoires in COVID-19. About the study: There were acute and convalescent COVID-19 samples, and they came from the United States, Italy and Spain. The analysed material was cDNA or gDNA that came from T cells, B-cell-depleted T cells, or PBMCs.

Seattle researchers signed up patients amid active infection and tracked them longitudinally. Authors' methods: Reference gene primer amplification yielded estimated nucleated cell counts. Produced via immunoSEQ multiplex PCR; TCRdb's table is partial and in-frame only. The DNA was the basis for D and trimming; V, J and clone size are from that table. There are about 160,000 clones in the sample; 82% occur only once, and 6.5% to 9% lies in the top ten. The germline V gene has CDR1 SNHLY and CDR2 FYNNEI. V was shortened by 2 bases and J by 5 bases, with 12 bases between the two germline ends. This CDR3 is built from 15 residues.

This receptor was identified in a woman aged 40-49 years with COVID-19, enrolled during active disease. This chain joins TRBV2 and TRBJ1-4; D possibly corresponds to TRBD1 (5 bases). Sequences were obtained from peripheral blood. CDR3 region: CASSEYGAVNEKLFF. The CDR3 DNA sequence: TGTGCCAGCAGTGAATATGGGGCAGTAAATGAAAAACTGTTTTTT.